The 27 T cell receptor beta chains reported below all come from one sample, sequenced in a study of OX40 agonist ivuxolimab in advanced cancers. Sequenced by immunoSEQ multiplex PCR; TCRdb stores in-frame clones only, minus some. This sample has some 8,300 clones, with 70% to 75% found just once. Specimen: CD4+ or CD8+ T cells sorted from blood, collected in a trial of the OX40 agonist ivuxolimab. The receptors derive from an adult with an advanced solid tumor such as melanoma, head and neck, liver or kidney cancer.

The chain links TRBV4-2 to TRBJ1-2, with D unclear. V was pared by 5 bases and J by 4 bases, with 11 bases between. Germline CDR1 and CDR2: LGHNA and YNFKEQ. The CDR3 contains 13 residues. The CDR3 protein is CASSLAQTYGYTF. DNA for the CDR3: TGTGCCAGCAGCTTGGCACAAACCTATGGCTACACCTTC.

The chain employs TRBV19 and TRBJ2-2, with 11 bases fitting TRBD2. With 5 bases clipped from V and 8 bases from J, the junction kept 4 bases outside the gene matches. The germline V gene has CDR1 LNHDA and CDR2 SQIVND (reference sequence). CDR3 length: 14 residues. The DNA of the CDR3 is TGTGCCAGTAGTGACTGGACTAGCGGGGGGGAGCTGTTTTTT. It encodes CASSDWTSGGELFF.

About this clone itself: A junction end diverges from the germline sequence, so it may reflect a read error. The chain employs TRBV5-1 and TRBJ2-5, with D uncertain. The CDR3 consists of 12 residues. Germline V gene sequence: CDR1 SGHRS, CDR2 YFSETQ. CDR3 nucleotide sequence: TGCGCCAGCAGCCTGGACCAGGAGACCCAGTACTTC. Translated: CASSLDQETQYF.

The chain has TRBV9 and TRBJ2-1; D possibly uses TRBD1 or TRBD2 (5 bases each). Trimming cost V 2 bases and J 9 bases, with 15 bases left between them. Germline assignment: CDR1 SGDLS and CDR2 YYNGEE. The CDR3 has 14 residues. The DNA for the CDR3 is TGTGCCAGCAGCGTGGCTGGGACGGCCGCTGAGCAGTTCTTC. This codes for CASSVAGTAAEQFF. Based on the CDR3 plus reference TRBV9 and TRBJ2-1, the full variable domain is DSGVTQTPKHLITATGQRVTLRCSPRSGDLSVYWYQQSLDQGLQFLIQYYNGEERAKGNILERFSAQQFPDLHSELNLSSLELGDSALYFCASSVAGTAAEQFFGPGTRLTVL.

This clone occurred a few times. The chain is built from TRBV15 and TRBJ1-5, with D unresolved. The V end lost 5 bases, the J end lost 10 bases, and 12 bases lay between the germline ends. There are 12 residues in the CDR3. The V gene's germline CDR1 is LNHNV and CDR2 YYDKDF (reference sequence). This CDR3 is CATSSKGRPQHF. The CDR3 nucleotides are TGTGCCACCAGCTCCAAAGGGAGACCCCAGCATTTT.

The chain recombines TRBV10-3 with TRBJ1-2, with D tentatively TRBD1 (6 bases). CDR1 ENHRY and CDR2 SYGVKD come from the germline V gene. The CDR3 runs 16 residues. V was clipped by 0 bases and J by 2 bases, with 13 bases between them. In DNA form, the CDR3 reads TGTGCCATCAGTGAGTCACCCGGGACACCCAACTATGGCTACACCTTC. Its protein is CAISESPGTPNYGYTF.

V and J are TRBV7-6 and TRBJ1-1; D unclear. Trimming stripped 0 bases from V and 4 bases from J, with 9 bases between. CDR1 and CDR2 from the germline V gene are SGHVS and FNYEAQ. The CDR3 extends over 14 amino acids. The CDR3 region is CASSLARRSTEAFF. CDR3 nucleotides: TGTGCCAGCAGCTTAGCCAGGCGGAGCACTGAAGCTTTCTTT.

This clone is termed medium-sized. The chain uses TRBV10-3 and TRBJ2-4; 8 nucleotides line up with TRBD2. The CDR3 has 16 residues. V trimming: 5 bases; J trimming: 0 bases; junction bases outside the gene matches: 6. Germline CDR1 is ENHRY and CDR2 is SYGVKD. The CDR3 DNA follows: TGTGCCATCAGTTCCCCTAGCGGGCTAGCCAAAAACATTCAGTACTTC. This sequence encodes CAISSPSGLAKNIQYF.

The rearrangement joins TRBV10-2 to TRBJ2-1; D ambiguous. This CDR3 has 15 residues. Germline V gene data show CDR1 as WSHSY and CDR2 as SAAADI. V was pared by 3 bases and J by 0 bases, with 9 bases between. CDR3 region: CASSDFSVSYNEQFF. CDR3 DNA: TGCGCCAGCAGTGACTTTTCGGTCTCCTACAATGAGCAGTTCTTC.

This sequence joins TRBV2 and TRBJ1-1, with a weak D call TRBD1 (5 bases). In germline, CDR1 is SNHLY, CDR2 FYNNEI. V lost 3 bases and J lost 0, with 14 bases in between. The length of the CDR3 is 16 residues. Here the CDR3 reads CASSEIFGTMNTEAFF. CDR3 sequence (DNA): TGTGCCAGCAGTGAGATTTTCGGGACCATGAACACTGAAGCTTTCTTT.

The V call is TRBV18, the J call TRBJ1-5; 7 bases fit TRBD1. CDR1 and CDR2 from the germline V gene are KGHSH and LQKENI. The ends lost 6 bases at V and 5 bases at J; junction bases unmatched: 10. The CDR3 consists of 15 residues. CDR3 DNA: TGTGCCAGCTCGCGGGGGAGGGGGCTTGATCAGCCCCAGCATTTT. Translated: CASSRGRGLDQPQHF. Full variable domain (remainder filled in from reference TRBV18 and TRBJ1-5): NAGVMQNPRHLVRRRGQEARLRCSPMKGHSHVYWYRQLPEEGLKFMVYLQKENIIDESGMPKERFSAEFPKEGPSILRIQQVVRGDSAAYFCASSRGRGLDQPQHFGDGTRLSIL.

The chain carries TRBV5-6 and TRBJ2-5, with D maybe TRBD1 (6 bases). The CDR3 is 16 amino acids. The ends were cut back, 1 base at V and 1 base at J, with 14 bases in the middle. Germline CDR1 and CDR2: SGHDT and YYEEEE. CDR3 residues: CASSLPPDRPQETQYF. The CDR3 DNA follows: TGTGCCAGCAGCTTGCCCCCGGACAGACCCCAAGAGACCCAGTACTTC.

The rearrangement uses TRBV7-7 and TRBJ1-6; D not certain. Deletions cut 5 bases from V and 6 bases from J, with 14 bases between. Germline assignment: CDR1 SSHAT and CDR2 FNYEAQ (reference sequence). The CDR3 is made up of 15 amino acids. CDR3 DNA sequence: TGTGCCAGCAGCATCGGCTGGCGGTCTAATTCACCCCTCCACTTT. Its protein is CASSIGWRSNSPLHF.

The chain employs TRBV27 and TRBJ1-2; TRBD1 might be the D (6 bases). The ends were cut back, 5 bases at V and 2 bases at J, with 15 bases in the middle. Germline V gene lookup returns CDR1 MNHEY and CDR2 SMNVEV (reference sequence). The length of the CDR3 is 15 residues. The CDR3 sequence is CASSLTGSMNYGYTF. CDR3 sequence (DNA): TGTGCCAGCAGTCTCACAGGGTCAATGAACTATGGCTACACCTTC.

J is TRBJ1-4 and V is TRBV7-9; unclear D gene. The CDR3 is made up of 14 amino acids. CDR1 SEHNR and CDR2 FQNEAQ come from the germline V gene (reference sequence). The V end was cut by 5 bases, the J end by 5 bases, with 12 bases between. The CDR3 sequence is CASSLPRPNEKLFF. The CDR3, as DNA: TGTGCCAGCAGCCTACCGAGACCCAATGAAAAACTGTTTTTT.

The V gene is TRBV19, the J gene TRBJ1-6; TRBD1 agrees at 9 bases. Germline-derived CDR1 and CDR2 are LNHDA and SQIVND (reference sequence). This CDR3 is 12 amino acids long. Unmatched junction bases numbered 2, after V lost 7 bases and J lost 10 bases. CDR3 DNA: TGTGCCAGTACCACAGGGGGCTCACCCCTCCACTTT. Its protein product is CASTTGGSPLHF.

This clone occurred a few times. The chain combines TRBV4-3 with TRBJ1-1; no reliable D call. V shed 1 base and J shed 2 bases, with 8 bases lying between them. Germline V gives CDR1 LGHNA, CDR2 YSLEER. This CDR3 is 14 amino acids long. CDR3 sequence reads: CASSQGTFNTEAFF. The CDR3, as DNA: TGCGCCAGCAGCCAAGGGACCTTTAACACTGAAGCTTTCTTT.

The V and J genes are TRBV29-1 and TRBJ2-1; no firm D call. This CDR3 spans 12 amino acids. Germline V gene lookup returns CDR1 SQVTM and CDR2 ANQGSEA. V lost 7 bases to trimming and J lost 3 bases, with 10 bases between them. The CDR3 is CSGGRDYNEQFF. The CDR3 coding sequence is TGCAGCGGGGGTAGGGACTACAATGAGCAGTTCTTC.

CDR3 nucleotides: TGTGCCAGCAGCGTAGGAACGGGAGATACGCAGTATTTT. Its translation: CASSVGTGDTQYF. The V call is TRBV9, the J call TRBJ2-3; D remains ambiguous. The V and J ends lost 0 bases and 5 bases respectively, with 7 bases between them. CDR1 SGDLS and CDR2 YYNGEE come from the germline V gene. This CDR3 spans 13 amino acids.

The chain joins TRBV19 to TRBJ2-2; D may be TRBD1 (5 bases). The V and J ends lost 5 bases and 2 bases respectively, with 12 bases between them. Per germline, CDR1 LNHDA and CDR2 SQIVND (reference sequence). The CDR3 is 15 amino acids. The CDR3 region has the DNA TGTGCCAGTAGTGGACACCGGATTAACACCGGGGAGCTGTTTTTT. It specifies CASSGHRINTGELFF.

This clone was counted between two and nine times. The J gene is TRBJ2-5, the V gene TRBV9, with TRBD1 matching over 11 bases. This CDR3 spans 15 amino acids. V was pared by 3 bases and J by 5 bases, with 6 bases of the junction left unmatched. CDR1 and CDR2 (germline): SGDLS, YYNGEE. Written as DNA, the CDR3 is TGTGCCAGCAGCGCTGGAGGACAGGGGGCGGAGACCCAGTACTTC. Translation: CASSAGGQGAETQYF.

This clone appeared a few times. V is TRBV9 and J is TRBJ2-1; 12 positions match TRBD2. The V and J ends lost 4 bases and 4 bases, in that order; junction bases with no gene match: 3. This CDR3 is built from 15 residues. Germline CDR1 is SGDLS and CDR2 is YYNGEE. The CDR3 region has the DNA TGTGCCAGCAGCACCACTAGCGGGGGGTACAATGAGCAGTTCTTC. It yields the protein CASSTTSGGYNEQFF.

The rearrangement uses TRBV29-1 and TRBJ2-7, with 9 positions matching TRBD2. The CDR3 spans 13 residues. Germline lookup yields CDR1 SQVTM and CDR2 ANQGSEA. V lost 6 bases and J lost 0; bases outside the gene matches: 3. The CDR3 bases are TGCAGCGTCCTAGCGGGGCCCTCCTACGAGCAGTACTTC. Translated, it gives CSVLAGPSYEQYF.

The V and J genes are TRBV6-1 and TRBJ2-4; D remains unclear. Germline V gene data show CDR1 as MNHNS and CDR2 as SASEGT. With 8 bases removed from V and 7 bases from J, the gap between germline ends came to 9 bases. There are 11 residues in the CDR3. CDR3 region: CASWDLNIQYF. CDR3 nucleotide sequence: TGTGCCAGCTGGGATTTGAACATTCAGTACTTC.

The gene calls are TRBV7-2 and TRBJ2-5, with a weak D call TRBD2 (6 bases). Between the trimmed V and J ends, which lost 5 bases and 5 bases, there was a span of 12 bases. Germline CDR1 reads SGHTA; CDR2 reads FQGNSA. The CDR3 sequence is 13 residues long. The DNA of the CDR3 is TGTGCCAGCAGCGGAGGGGTTGGGGAGACCCAGTACTTC. Translated, it gives CASSGGVGETQYF.

The sample holds many counts of this clone. The V call is TRBV4-2, the J call TRBJ2-1; TRBD1 matches at 7 bases. Germline CDR1 LGHNA, CDR2 YNFKEQ. The CDR3 extends over 16 amino acids. The V and J ends lost 0 bases and 6 bases, in that order; junction bases with no gene match: 8. This CDR3 reads CASSQEEGAASNEQFF. In nucleotides, the CDR3 is TGTGCCAGCAGCCAAGAAGAGGGGGCAGCGTCCAATGAGCAGTTCTTC.

The V call is TRBV7-8, the J call TRBJ2-3, with 10 bases matching TRBD2. J gave up 6 bases and V 5 bases, and 11 bases lay outside the gene matches. The CDR3 totals 16 residues. Germline lookup yields CDR1 SGHVS and CDR2 FQNEAQ. The CDR3 coding sequence is TGTGCCAGCAGCCCGTGGATAGCGGGGGGCGGGGATACGCAGTATTTT. This translates into CASSPWIAGGGDTQYF.